This T cell receptor beta chain was documented in a study of regulatory T cells in long-lasting Graves disease. Turning to the study itself: By definition, persistent Graves' disease involved antithyroid drugs for over 5 years alongside positive TSH receptor antibodies. Study findings and constraints: TCR diversity was lower in persistent Graves' patients than in newly diagnosed ones. Repertoires from persistent disease leaned toward TRBV28, TRBJ1-2 and TRBJ2-5.

Specified time point: persistent/refractory GD, antithyroid drugs over 5 years with positive TRAb. PBMCs were the source of the RNA used for TCR sequencing. To make TCR beta libraries, researchers used iRepertoire HTBI primers and Arm-PCR of CDR3 regions. TCRdb redid the calling of the multiplex PCR reads with MiXCR, one entry per CDR3 protein. Among 400,000 to 450,000 distinct CDR3 sequences listed, about 25% were seen once. A note on this clonotype: Its cognate antigen is unknown.

From germline, CDR1 is LGHNA and CDR2 YSLEER. V was clipped by 2 bases and J by 1 base, with 11 bases between them. The CDR3 extends over 15 amino acids. This specimen consisted of peripheral blood mononuclear cells (PBMCs), obtained when the disease was refractory, from a patient treated with antithyroid drugs. This clonotype was obtained from a female donor with Graves disease. The chain recombines TRBV4-3 with TRBJ2-5, with D perhaps TRBD1 (5 bases). In DNA, the CDR3 is TGCGCCAGCAGCCAAAATTGGGGCAGCCAAGAGACCCAGTACTTC. It translates to CASSQNWGSQETQYF.